Presented here are 29 T cell receptor beta chains from one specimen sequenced in a study of Tregs in tolerant kidney transplant recipients. TCRdb keeps only in-frame clones here, not all; method: immunoSEQ multiplex PCR. The sample carries 100,000 to 120,000 clones, 90% recorded once. Material: CD4+ T cells from blood, obtained before the transplant. These receptors all stem from a human donor who received a combined kidney and bone marrow transplant.

The chain joins TRBV7-7 to TRBJ1-3; 7 bases line up with TRBD1. Trimming took 1 base from V and 2 from J; bases not matched to a gene: 2. Germline assignment: CDR1 SSHAT and CDR2 FNYEAQ (reference sequence). The CDR3 extends over 15 amino acids. CDR3 sequence: CASSLDQGAGNTIYF. The CDR3 DNA follows: TGTGCCAGCAGCTTAGACCAGGGGGCTGGAAACACCATATATTTT.

This CDR3 is CATSRDISLYNNEQFF. The CDR3 DNA sequence: TGTGCCACCAGCAGAGATATTTCACTTTATAACAATGAGCAGTTCTTC. The chain has TRBV15 and TRBJ2-1, with D unclear. Trimming left V 0 bases short and J 5 bases short, with 14 bases between. This CDR3 contains 16 residues. Germline V gene lookup returns CDR1 LNHNV and CDR2 YYDKDF (reference sequence).

This clone appeared once. The J gene is TRBJ2-1, the V gene TRBV7-9, with a possible D match to TRBD2 (6 bases). CDR3 length: 15 residues. The V end was cut by 2 bases, the J end by 1 base, with 9 bases between. Germline values: CDR1 SEHNR, CDR2 FQNEAQ (reference sequence). CDR3 sequence reads: CASSLLAGSYNEQFF. For the CDR3, the DNA is TGTGCCAGCAGCTTATTGGCGGGGTCCTACAATGAGCAGTTCTTC.

The gene calls are TRBV7-2 and TRBJ2-1, with a weak D call TRBD2 (5 bases). The CDR3 runs 15 residues. V lost 2 bases, J lost 4 bases, and 12 bases lay in between. The V gene's germline CDR1 is SGHTA and CDR2 FQGNSA. CDR3 protein: CASSLMRVPYNEQFF. The DNA for the CDR3 is TGTGCCAGCAGCTTAATGAGGGTACCTTACAATGAGCAGTTCTTC.

Concerning this clone: Compared with germline, one end of the junction differs, possibly owing to a read error. This rearrangement joins TRBV28 to TRBJ2-7; weak D call: TRBD1 (5 bases). CDR3 length: 14 amino acids. CDR1 is MDHEN and CDR2 is SYDVKM in the germline V gene. DNA for the CDR3: TGTGCCAGCAGTTTATGGATGGGGCAGGGCTCTCCCCACTTC. Translation gives CASSLWMGQGSPHF.

As concerns this clone: Germline is not matched at one junction end, which may reflect a read error. V and J are TRBV19 and TRBJ2-5; 10 nucleotides agree with TRBD1. The germline V gene has CDR1 LNHDA and CDR2 SQIVND (reference sequence). The CDR3 length is 12 residues. The CDR3 spells CASSIGDRGPHF. The CDR3 coding sequence is TGTGCCAGTAGTATAGGGGACAGGGGACCCCACTTC.

The rearrangement uses TRBV2 and TRBJ1-2, with D perhaps TRBD1 (5 bases). The CDR3 covers 16 residues. Trimming pared 6 bases from V and 2 bases from J, leaving 19 bases between. CDR1 SNHLY and CDR2 FYNNEI come from the germline V gene. The CDR3 coding sequence is TGTGCCAGCAGCGACAGCTCCGACCCCCCCAACTATGGCTACACCTTC. The encoded protein is CASSDSSDPPNYGYTF. Full variable domain (rest looked up from reference TRBV2 and TRBJ1-2): EPEVTQTPSHQVTQMGQEVILRCVPISNHLYFYWYRQILGQKVEFLVSFYNNEISEKSEIFDDQFSVERPDGSNFTLKIRSTKLEDSAMYFCASSDSSDPPNYGYTFGSGTRLTVV.

The chain couples TRBV29-1 to TRBJ2-3, with D uncertain. From germline, CDR1 is SQVTM and CDR2 ANQGSEA. The CDR3 loop spans 15 amino acids. Trimming removed 2 bases from V and 2 bases from J, with 14 bases in between. The CDR3 loop reads CSVESPFPLTDTQYF. CDR3 coding DNA: TGCAGCGTTGAATCCCCGTTCCCCCTCACAGATACGCAGTATTTT.

The chain employs TRBV28 and TRBJ1-5, with D possibly being TRBD1 (6 bases). The V and J ends lost 2 bases and 5 bases respectively, with 19 bases between them. The CDR3 contains 17 residues. The germline V gene encodes CDR1 MDHEN and CDR2 SYDVKM. The CDR3 region is CASSLAPSRRGYQPQHF. CDR3 in DNA: TGTGCCAGCAGTTTAGCCCCCTCGCGCAGGGGATATCAGCCCCAGCATTTT.

The DNA of the CDR3 is TGTGCCAGCAGTGAATACCTAACCTACGAGCAGTACTTC. As protein: CASSEYLTYEQYF. The chain couples TRBV2 to TRBJ2-7; D remains unclear. Germline assignment: CDR1 SNHLY and CDR2 FYNNEI. The V and J ends lost 2 bases and 2 bases respectively, with 7 bases between them. The CDR3 is made up of 13 amino acids.

The chain carries TRBV28 and TRBJ1-4; D remains ambiguous. The CDR3 contains 15 residues. Trimming took 4 bases from V and 4 from J, leaving 13 bases between them. Germline V CDR1 and CDR2: MDHEN, SYDVKM. In nucleotides, the CDR3 is TGTGCCAGCAGTTCGGTAGCGGGAGTTAATGAAAAACTGTTTTTT. It encodes CASSSVAGVNEKLFF.

The rearrangement joins TRBV30 to TRBJ1-2; D remains ambiguous. V was pared by 1 base and J by 2 bases, with 5 bases between. The CDR3 sequence is 12 residues long. Germline V gives CDR1 GTSNPN, CDR2 SVGIG (reference sequence). In DNA form, the CDR3 reads TGTGCCTGGAGTGCAGTGAACTATGGCTACACCTTC. Translation: CAWSAVNYGYTF.

This clone was counted only a few times. The rearrangement links TRBV21-1 to TRBJ2-1; TRBD2, the table's D call, was not compared with the DNA. TRBV21-1 is termed a pseudogene. The CDR3 is made up of 16 amino acids. DNA for the CDR3: TGTGCCAGCAGCCCTTCTAGGCTAGCGGGAGCGCATGAGCAGTTCTTC. Its translation is CASSPSRLAGAHEQFF.

The chain is built from TRBV6-6 and TRBJ1-1; TRBD1 matches 7 bases. CDR1 and CDR2 (germline): MNHNY, SVGAGI (reference sequence). V lost 2 bases to trimming and J lost 8 bases; unmatched junction nucleotides: 2. The CDR3 sequence is 12 residues long. CDR3 residues: CASSYGTAEAFF. For the CDR3, the DNA is TGTGCCAGCAGTTACGGGACAGCCGAAGCTTTCTTT.

The chain carries TRBV5-4 and TRBJ2-3; D possibly corresponds to TRBD2 (5 bases). Germline V gene data show CDR1 as SGHNT and CDR2 as YYREEE (reference sequence). This CDR3 is 16 amino acids long. V lost 6 bases and J 0 bases, leaving 17 bases between the germline ends. CDR3: CASTRGFDPSTDTQYF. Written as DNA, the CDR3 is TGTGCCAGCACCCGAGGGTTTGACCCTAGCACAGATACGCAGTATTTT.

V and J are TRBV7-8 and TRBJ2-1; TRBD2 agrees at 9 bases. The ends lost 5 bases at V and 0 bases at J; junction bases unmatched: 11. The CDR3 spans 18 residues. Per the germline V gene, CDR1 is SGHVS and CDR2 is FQNEAQ. In nucleotides, the CDR3 is TGTGCCAGCAGCCCACTAGCGGGCCCCGTTAGCTCCTACAATGAGCAGTTCTTC. This sequence encodes CASSPLAGPVSSYNEQFF. Combining the CDR3 with reference TRBV7-8 and TRBJ2-1 gives the whole variable domain GAGVSQSPRYKVAKRGQDVALRCDPISGHVSLFWYQQALGQGPEFLTYFQNEAQLDKSGLPSDRFFAERPEGSVSTLKIQRTQQEDSAVYLCASSPLAGPVSSYNEQFFGPGTRLTVL.

This clone was picked up one time. The chain couples TRBV6-1 to TRBJ1-1; D ambiguous. The CDR3 loop spans 15 amino acids. Germline loops: CDR1 MNHNS, CDR2 SASEGT. V lost 0 bases, J lost 5 bases, and 13 bases lay in between. The CDR3: CASSEALRLGTEAFF. The CDR3 DNA is TGTGCCAGCAGTGAAGCTTTGAGACTAGGGACTGAAGCTTTCTTT.

The genes are TRBV27 and TRBJ2-1; possibly TRBD2 for D (6 bases). The germline CDR1 and CDR2 sequences are MNHEY and SMNVEV (reference sequence). The CDR3 is made up of 13 amino acids. With 9 bases removed from V and 3 bases from J, the gap between germline ends came to 12 bases. CDR3 in DNA: TGTGCCAGTCCGGGACTCCTCTACAATGAGCAGTTCTTC. It encodes CASPGLLYNEQFF.

DNA of the CDR3: TGTGCCAGCAGCTCCCGGACAGGGGACGAGCAGTACTTC. Translated, it gives CASSSRTGDEQYF. The chain recombines TRBV11-3 with TRBJ2-7; 9 bases map to TRBD1. The CDR3 is made up of 13 amino acids. V dropped 4 bases and J dropped 5; count of bases not matched to a gene: 3. Germline V gene data show CDR1 as SGHNT and CDR2 as YENEEA.

The J gene is TRBJ1-5, the V gene TRBV28; weak D call: TRBD1 (5 bases). CDR1 MDHEN and CDR2 SYDVKM come from the germline V gene. The CDR3 runs to 15 residues. V gave up 5 bases and J gave up 4 bases, with 15 bases separating them. CDR3 residues: CASSKRFRVNQPQHF. The CDR3 DNA is TGTGCCAGCAGTAAGAGGTTCAGGGTAAATCAGCCCCAGCATTTT.

This clone was seen a single time. The chain couples TRBV6-5 to TRBJ1-1, with D perhaps matching TRBD1 (5 bases). CDR1 and CDR2 (germline): MNHEY, SVGAGI. Trimming left V 4 bases short and J 6 bases short, with 15 bases between. The CDR3 has 14 amino acids. CDR3 nucleotides: TGTGCCAGCAGTTCGTTTGCCAGGGCCGCTGAAGCTTTCTTT. Protein product: CASSSFARAAEAFF.

CDR3 bases: TGTGCCAGCAGCTTAGTCCTGGGCTTCAATCAGCCCCAGCATTTT. Translated, it gives CASSLVLGFNQPQHF. This chain uses TRBV7-2 with TRBJ1-5; D is unclear. V was clipped by 1 base and J by 3 bases, with 10 bases between them. CDR1 and CDR2 from the germline V gene are SGHTA and FQGNSA. The CDR3 has 15 residues. The whole variable domain, filled in from reference TRBV7-2 and TRBJ1-5, reads GAGVSQSPSNKVTEKGKDVELRCDPISGHTALYWYRQSLGQGLEFLIYFQGNSAPDKSGLPSDRFSAERTGGSVSTLTIQRTQQEDSAVYLCASSLVLGFNQPQHFGDGTRLSIL.

The chain recombines TRBV10-1 with TRBJ1-2, with D uncertain. V shed 2 bases and J shed 1 base, with 8 bases lying between them. The germline gives CDR1 WNHNN, CDR2 SYGVQD (reference sequence). The CDR3 totals 14 residues. The CDR3 loop is CASSEGPSNYGYTF. The DNA for the CDR3 is TGCGCCAGCAGTGAGGGCCCAAGTAACTATGGCTACACCTTC.

The rearrangement joins TRBV18 to TRBJ2-1, with no clear D. Looked up from germline, CDR1 is KGHSH and CDR2 is LQKENI. The V and J ends lost 0 bases and 0 bases respectively, with 9 bases between them. The CDR3 has 16 amino acids. CDR3 loop: CASSPPVRLSYNEQFF. The CDR3 nucleotides read TGTGCCAGCTCACCACCGGTCAGGCTCTCCTACAATGAGCAGTTCTTC. The full variable domain, completed using reference TRBV18 and TRBJ2-1, is NAGVMQNPRHLVRRRGQEARLRCSPMKGHSHVYWYRQLPEEGLKFMVYLQKENIIDESGMPKERFSAEFPKEGPSILRIQQVVRGDSAAYFCASSPPVRLSYNEQFFGPGTRLTVL.

The chain is built from TRBV18 and TRBJ1-3; D may be TRBD1 (6 bases). The CDR3 is made up of 16 amino acids. Germline CDR1 reads KGHSH; CDR2 reads LQKENI. Deletions cut 4 bases from V and 4 bases from J, with 17 bases between. This chain's CDR3 is CASSRGSQGRGNTIYF. The CDR3, as DNA: TGTGCCAGCTCACGGGGTAGCCAGGGGCGCGGAAACACCATATATTTT.

The chain combines TRBV9 with TRBJ2-3; no definite D call. The CDR3 covers 13 residues. V was pared by 3 bases and J by 4 bases, with 9 bases between. The germline V gene has CDR1 SGDLS and CDR2 YYNGEE. CDR3 protein: CASSAAIADTQYF. The CDR3 coding sequence is TGTGCCAGCAGCGCCGCGATAGCAGATACGCAGTATTTT.

V is TRBV6-6 and J is TRBJ2-5; tentatively, D is TRBD2 (6 bases). CDR1 is MNHNY, CDR2 SVGAGI, per germline (reference sequence). This CDR3 comprises 12 residues. V was trimmed by 6 bases and J by 7 bases, leaving 12 bases between them. The CDR3 protein is CASSSKGGTQYF. In DNA, the CDR3 is TGTGCCAGCAGCTCCAAGGGAGGGACCCAGTACTTC.

V usage is TRBV29-1 and J usage is TRBJ2-5; a possible D gene is TRBD2 (6 bases). This CDR3 comprises 17 residues. Germline CDR1 SQVTM, CDR2 ANQGSEA. V dropped 3 bases and J dropped 4 bases, with 24 bases sitting between them. CDR3 region: CSVEAGRSVTPGETQYF. The CDR3 DNA follows: TGCAGCGTTGAGGCGGGGCGCTCAGTCACCCCGGGAGAGACCCAGTACTTC.

The chain recombines TRBV7-2 with TRBJ2-2; D is perhaps TRBD2 (5 bases). Trimming left V 3 bases short and J 4 bases short, with 6 bases between. This CDR3 spans 13 amino acids. Per the germline V gene, CDR1 is SGHTA and CDR2 is FQGNSA. CDR3 region: CASSFEGTGELFF. The CDR3 region has the DNA TGTGCCAGCAGCTTTGAGGGCACCGGGGAGCTGTTTTTT.